Each of the 26 T cell receptor beta chains below was sequenced from the same sample in a study of blood T cells in healthy people across ages. A sample-barcoded 5' primer and a J-beta primer mix were used in a second PCR of roughly 6 to 12 cycles. A single record per CDR3 protein comes from TCRdb applying MiXCR to the 5' RACE reads. The sample holds under 750,000 distinct CDR3 sequences, 45% to 55% seen once. Material: blood. The receptors were sampled from a man aged 80 or over in good health.

The rearrangement joins TRBV7-7 to TRBJ2-1, with a tentative D call TRBD2 (6 bases). This CDR3 is built from 15 residues. Germline V lookup: CDR1 SSHAT, CDR2 FNYEAQ (reference sequence). CDR3 DNA: TGTGCTAGCTCGGAGGGTCCAAACCCTAACAATGAGCAGTTCTTC. This encodes CASSEGPNPNNEQFF.

This clonotype was seen more than once but under ten times. This chain connects TRBV5-1 to TRBJ2-5, with a tentative D call TRBD1 (6 bases). Trimming cost V 4 bases and J 6 bases, with 19 bases left between them. This CDR3 comprises 15 residues. Germline-derived CDR1 and CDR2 are SGHRS and YFSETQ. CDR3 protein: CASSRVGQGTKTQYF. DNA of the CDR3: TGCGCCAGCAGCCGAGTGGGCCAGGGGACGAAGACCCAGTACTTC.

The chain has TRBV9 and TRBJ1-1; D uncertain. V lost 5 bases, J lost 4 bases, and 12 bases lay in between. Per germline, CDR1 SGDLS and CDR2 YYNGEE. The CDR3 extends over 13 amino acids. The CDR3 protein is CASSTGVVTEAFF. The CDR3 region has the DNA TGTGCCAGCAGTACCGGAGTTGTCACTGAAGCTTTCTTT.

V is TRBV9 and J is TRBJ2-6, with D possibly TRBD2 on 7 matching bases. The germline V gene encodes CDR1 SGDLS and CDR2 YYNGEE. Trimming took 0 bases from V and 1 from J, leaving 23 bases between them. The CDR3 is made up of 21 amino acids. DNA for the CDR3: TGTGCCAGCAGCGTAGTCTCACCTTTGGGGGGGCGTAGGTCTGGGGCCAACGTCCTGACTTTC. As protein: CASSVVSPLGGRRSGANVLTF.

This chain connects TRBV6-2 or TRBV6-3 to TRBJ2-5; D uncertain. The germline gives CDR1 MNHEY, CDR2 SVGEGT. V lost 7 bases to trimming and J lost 2 bases, with 5 bases between them. The CDR3 sequence is 11 residues long. In DNA form, the CDR3 reads TGTGCCAGCAACGGGCAAGAGACCCAGTACTTC. Amino acids: CASNGQETQYF.

V gene TRBV6-5 combines with J gene TRBJ2-5, with 8 bases lining up with TRBD1. The CDR3 runs 14 residues. V gave up 6 bases and J gave up 5 bases; unmatched junction bases: 8. Looked up from germline, CDR1 is MNHEY and CDR2 is SVGAGI. CDR3 in DNA: TGTGCCAGCAGGTCGACAGGGGTGGAGGAGACCCAGTACTTC. It translates to CASRSTGVEETQYF.

The chain uses TRBV6-6 and TRBJ1-1; no definite D call. The ends were cut back, 2 bases at V and 1 base at J, with 8 bases in the middle. The CDR3 sequence is 14 residues long. The V gene's germline CDR1 is MNHNY and CDR2 SVGAGI (reference sequence). The DNA of the CDR3 is TGTGCCAGCAGTTACGACCCGGCGAACACTGAAGCTTTCTTT. It yields the protein CASSYDPANTEAFF.

The genes are TRBV5-1 and TRBJ1-2, with 7 positions matching TRBD1. Germline loops: CDR1 SGHRS, CDR2 YFSETQ. Germline trimming cut 3 bases from V and 5 bases from J; bases unmatched to any gene: 7. The length of the CDR3 is 14 residues. The CDR3 region has the DNA TGCGCCAGCAGCTCCGGACAGGCCGCTTATGGCTACACCTTC. It encodes CASSSGQAAYGYTF.

This chain links TRBV12-3 or TRBV12-4 with TRBJ1-5, with D hard to call. V was pared by 2 bases and J by 1 base, with 6 bases between. The CDR3 covers 14 residues. The CDR3 loop reads CASSLIGSNQPQHF. DNA of the CDR3: TGTGCCAGCAGTTTAATCGGGAGCAATCAGCCCCAGCATTTT.

V is TRBV18 and J is TRBJ1-2, with D possibly matching TRBD1 (5 bases). Per the germline V gene, CDR1 is KGHSH and CDR2 is LQKENI. V was cut by 3 bases and J by 8 bases, with 16 bases left in between. The CDR3 runs 14 residues. The CDR3 coding sequence is TGTGCCAGCTCACCGCCCCCGGACATTCAGGGCTACACCTTC. Translated, it gives CASSPPPDIQGYTF.

This chain links TRBV29-1 with TRBJ2-1, with TRBD2 matching over 9 bases. Matching the DNA end better, TRBJ2-7 makes the J call doubtful. The CDR3 runs to 15 residues. Germline lookup yields CDR1 SQVTM and CDR2 ANQGSEA. In DNA, the CDR3 is TGCAGCGTTAAACCGACTAGCGGCACCTACAATGAGCAGTACTTC. This encodes CSVKPTSGTYNEQYF.

The chain links TRBV20-1 to TRBJ1-6; TRBD1 aligns across 8 bases. The CDR3 loop spans 15 amino acids. CDR1 and CDR2 (germline): DFQATT, SNEGSKA (reference sequence). The V and J ends lost 5 bases and 8 bases, in that order; junction bases with no gene match: 11. CDR3: CSAGPPDRADSPLHF. The CDR3 region has the DNA TGCAGTGCTGGACCGCCGGACAGGGCTGATTCACCCCTCCACTTT.

This chain links TRBV7-8 with TRBJ2-3; TRBD2 agrees at 9 bases. The CDR3 covers 17 residues. Per germline, CDR1 SGHVS and CDR2 FQNEAQ. J gave up 2 bases and V 5 bases, and 11 bases lay outside the gene matches. The CDR3 DNA is TGTGCCAGCAGCCAACGATCGGCGGGGGGGACCACAGATACGCAGTATTTT. This gives the protein CASSQRSAGGTTDTQYF.

For this clonotype: A much larger clone is a single base away; this may be a read error. The CDR3 reads CATARDRGPHNEQYF. The DNA of the CDR3 is TGTGCCACCGCCCGGGACAGGGGGCCCCACAATGAGCAGTACTTC. This chain links TRBV15 with TRBJ2-1, with 12 bases lining up with TRBD1. Near its end, the DNA agrees better with TRBJ2-7, so the J call may be wrong. The germline gives CDR1 LNHNV, CDR2 YYDKDF (reference sequence). The CDR3 spans 15 residues.

The chain is built from TRBV6-2 or TRBV6-3 and TRBJ2-1; TRBD2 agrees at 11 bases. The CDR3 is 17 residues long. The V segment lost 7 bases and the J segment 7 bases; nucleotides outside the gene matches: 15. Germline CDR1 reads MNHEY; CDR2 reads SVGEGT. Written as DNA, the CDR3 is TGTGCCAGCACCATAACCTCACTAGCGGGAGAAAAGAATGAGCAGTTCTTC. Amino acid sequence: CASTITSLAGEKNEQFF.

This clonotype turned up a few times. The chain recombines TRBV25-1 with TRBJ2-1; D unclear. Between the trimmed V and J ends, which lost 6 bases and 7 bases, there was a span of 10 bases. This CDR3 comprises 12 residues. Germline V gene sequence: CDR1 MGHDK, CDR2 SYGVNS. The CDR3 protein is CASSRSQNEQFF. CDR3 sequence (DNA): TGTGCCAGCAGCCGTAGTCAGAATGAGCAGTTCTTC.

This chain links TRBV7-2 with TRBJ1-6; TRBD1 matches at 7 bases. The CDR3 runs to 15 residues. V lost 2 bases and J lost 10; bases outside the gene matches: 8. The germline gives CDR1 SGHTA, CDR2 FQGNSA. CDR3 in amino acids: CASSLRQGMRSPLHF. As DNA, the CDR3 is TGTGCCAGCAGCTTACGACAGGGTATGCGGTCACCCCTCCACTTT.

The V call is TRBV9, the J call TRBJ2-7; TRBD2 agrees at 7 bases. Germline trimming cut 0 bases from V and 5 bases from J; bases unmatched to any gene: 5. The CDR3 contains 14 residues. The V gene's germline CDR1 is SGDLS and CDR2 YYNGEE. The CDR3, as DNA: TGTGCCAGCAGCGTAGGCGGGAGTTTCGACGAGCAGTACTTC. Its protein product is CASSVGGSFDEQYF. Combining the CDR3 with reference TRBV9 and TRBJ2-7 gives the whole variable domain DSGVTQTPKHLITATGQRVTLRCSPRSGDLSVYWYQQSLDQGLQFLIQYYNGEERAKGNILERFSAQQFPDLHSELNLSSLELGDSALYFCASSVGGSFDEQYFGPGTRLTVT.

A few counts support this clonotype. CDR3 region: CASSQGTGGAVFIGTEAFF. CDR3 nucleotide sequence: TGCGCCAGCAGCCAGGGTACAGGGGGCGCTGTTTTCATCGGCACTGAAGCTTTCTTT. The chain links TRBV4-3 to TRBJ1-1; 9 bases map to TRBD1. V trimming: 3 bases; J trimming: 4 bases; junction bases outside the gene matches: 18. This CDR3 region has 19 residues. Per the germline V gene, CDR1 is LGHNA and CDR2 is YSLEER.

On this clonotype: One end of the junction does not line up with germline, which may come from a read error. The gene calls are TRBV7-2 and TRBJ1-5; 8 bases align to TRBD1. The CDR3 length is 17 residues. Germline loops: CDR1 SGHTA, CDR2 FQGNSA. CDR3 nucleotides: TGTGCCAGCAGCCATTCCTACGCAGGGGGCAACAATCATCCCCAGCATTTT. Its translation is CASSHSYAGGNNHPQHF.

V gene TRBV2 combines with J gene TRBJ2-5; 7 bases align to TRBD1. Germline CDR1 SNHLY, CDR2 FYNNEI. V shed 6 bases and J 1 base; nucleotides not matched to a gene: 11. The CDR3 covers 16 residues. This chain's CDR3 is CASRPPGQIVQETQYF. The CDR3 bases are TGTGCCAGCAGGCCGCCGGGACAGATAGTCCAAGAGACCCAGTACTTC.

This clonotype occurred a few times. The rearrangement links TRBV7-2 to TRBJ2-3; 13 nucleotides align to TRBD2. Trimming cost V 1 base and J 3 bases; bases outside gene matches: 4. The germline gives CDR1 SGHTA, CDR2 FQGNSA. The CDR3 extends over 17 amino acids. Here the CDR3 DNA reads TGTGCCAGCAGCTTAGATTGGACTAGCGGGGGAACAGATACGCAGTATTTT. It specifies CASSLDWTSGGTDTQYF. The full variable domain, rest sourced from reference TRBV7-2 and TRBJ2-3, is GAGVSQSPSNKVTEKGKDVELRCDPISGHTALYWYRQSLGQGLEFLIYFQGNSAPDKSGLPSDRFSAERTGGSVSTLTIQRTQQEDSAVYLCASSLDWTSGGTDTQYFGPGTRLTVL.

This clonotype was recorded at least ten times. This chain joins TRBV6-6 and TRBJ2-7; 8 bases agree with TRBD1. Germline V gene lookup returns CDR1 MNHNY and CDR2 SVGAGI (reference sequence). Trimming at V came to 6 bases and at J to 4 bases, leaving 8 bases not matched to a gene. The CDR3 totals 14 residues. Written as DNA, the CDR3 is TGTGCCAGCAGCAGGGGGCAGCCCGAGTACGAGCAGTACTTC. This codes for CASSRGQPEYEQYF.

The rearrangement joins TRBV7-2 to TRBJ2-5; perhaps TRBD1 as D (5 bases). The ends were cut back, 6 bases at V and 0 bases at J, with 26 bases in the middle. The germline V gene has CDR1 SGHTA and CDR2 FQGNSA. The CDR3 is 19 amino acids. The DNA of the CDR3 is TGTGCCAGCAGGATGACAGTAAGCCGATTTCGCGAGGACCAAGAGACCCAGTACTTC. It yields the protein CASRMTVSRFREDQETQYF.

This chain joins TRBV29-1 and TRBJ2-7; D ambiguous. The CDR3 runs to 12 residues. Germline V CDR1 and CDR2: SQVTM, ANQGSEA. V was clipped by 4 bases and J by 2 bases, with 9 bases between them. The DNA for the CDR3 is TGCAGCGTTGGTGAGTCGGCCTACGAGCAGTACTTC. This translates into CSVGESAYEQYF.

The chain uses TRBV7-2 and TRBJ2-4; the match to TRBD2 covers 9 bases. The J call may be wrong; the DNA end is better matched by TRBJ2-7. The CDR3 sequence is 15 residues long. Germline values: CDR1 SGHTA, CDR2 FQGNSA. CDR3 region: CASSEHWTSVNEQYF. The CDR3 DNA sequence: TGTGCCAGCAGCGAACATTGGACTAGCGTGAACGAGCAGTACTTC.